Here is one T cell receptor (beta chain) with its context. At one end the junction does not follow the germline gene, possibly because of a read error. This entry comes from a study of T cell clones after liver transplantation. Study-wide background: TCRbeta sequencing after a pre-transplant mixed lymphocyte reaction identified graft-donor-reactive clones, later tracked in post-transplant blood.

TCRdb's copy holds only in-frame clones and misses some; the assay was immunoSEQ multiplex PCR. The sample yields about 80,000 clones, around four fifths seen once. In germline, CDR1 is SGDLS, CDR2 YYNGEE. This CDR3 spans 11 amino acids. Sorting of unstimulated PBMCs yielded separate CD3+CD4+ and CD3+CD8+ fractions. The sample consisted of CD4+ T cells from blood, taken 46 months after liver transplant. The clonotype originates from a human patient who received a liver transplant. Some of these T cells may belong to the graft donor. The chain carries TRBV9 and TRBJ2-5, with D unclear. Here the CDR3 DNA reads TGTGCCAGCAGCGTCCGGGCCCTAAGGGACTTC. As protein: CASSVRALRDF. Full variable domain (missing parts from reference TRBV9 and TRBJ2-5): DSGVTQTPKHLITATGQRVTLRCSPRSGDLSVYWYQQSLDQGLQFLIQYYNGEERAKGNILERFSAQQFPDLHSELNLSSLELGDSALYFCASSVRALRDFGPGTRLLVL.